This TCR beta chain is from a study of CD8+ T cells in alopecia areata. Study context: Tofacitinib ran for 6 to 18 months before 6 months off drug.

Trimming removed 4 bases at V and 1 base at J, with 12 bases between. The CDR3 covers 15 residues. Germline values: CDR1 SEHNR, CDR2 FQNEAQ (reference sequence). Treatment: oral pan-JAK inhibitor, 5-10 mg twice daily. RNA extraction and reverse transcription yielded cDNA as sequencing template. Generated by immunoSEQ multiplex PCR, the TCRdb table keeps only in-frame clones and is missing some. Here the sample spans approximately 170,000 clones, 50% to 60% being singletons. The sequencing used CD4+ T cells sorted from blood, collected at week 4, from a patient treated with tofacitinib. This chain joins TRBV7-9 and TRBJ2-3; D might be TRBD1 (5 bases). This sequence was found in a human donor with alopecia areata. The CDR3 region has the DNA TGTGCCAGCAGCTGGCAGGGAAGGGGCACAGATACGCAGTATTTT. It is translated as CASSWQGRGTDTQYF.